This is a list of T cell receptor beta chains from one sample in a study of shared clonotypes between healthy human individuals. This table comes from immunoSEQ multiplex PCR, and its TCRdb copy is limited to in-frame clones, with some not included. Of under 850,000 clones listed, about 92% are singletons. Material: naive CD8+ T cells sorted from blood. These TCRs come from a man aged 25-45 years in good health. CDR3s include the opening cysteine and the closing phenylalanine or tryptophan. The order of the fields is J gene, CDR3 length, D gene, V gene, clone size, CDR3 protein, CDR3 DNA. The D gene is left open where the match is weak. Clone size appears in some rows only: once, few, many, or a class for an expanded clone.

j_call: TRBJ2-7; cdr3_length: 15; d_call: TRBD1; v_call: TRBV6-5; clone_size: .; cdr3_aa: CASSYSGGEPYEQYF; cdr3_nt: TGTGCCAGCAGTTACTCAGGGGGCGAACCCTACGAGCAGTACTTC
j_call: TRBJ1-4; cdr3_length: 18; d_call: TRBD1; v_call: TRBV11-3; clone_size: .; cdr3_aa: CASSHPPRDRATNEKLFF; cdr3_nt: TGTGCCAGCAGCCACCCCCCTCGGGACAGAGCAACTAATGAAAAACTGTTTTTT
j_call: TRBJ1-2; cdr3_length: 14; d_call: .; v_call: TRBV7-9; clone_size: .; cdr3_aa: CASSLAHGANGYTF; cdr3_nt: TGTGCCAGCAGCTTAGCACATGGGGCGAATGGCTACACCTTC
j_call: TRBJ1-1; cdr3_length: 15; d_call: .; v_call: TRBV28; clone_size: once; cdr3_aa: CASSLSGTENTEAFF; cdr3_nt: TGTGCCAGCAGTTTATCTGGGACGGAGAACACTGAAGCTTTCTTT
j_call: TRBJ2-1; cdr3_length: 13; d_call: .; v_call: TRBV5-6; clone_size: .; cdr3_aa: CASSLQDNNEQFF; cdr3_nt: TGTGCCAGCAGCTTACAGGATAACAATGAGCAGTTCTTC
j_call: TRBJ2-1; cdr3_length: 20; d_call: .; v_call: TRBV7-6; clone_size: .; cdr3_aa: CASSLAFVTRSSATYNEQFF; cdr3_nt: TGTGCCAGCAGCTTAGCATTTGTGACTAGAAGTTCGGCCACCTACAATGAGCAGTTCTTC
j_call: TRBJ2-7; cdr3_length: 15; d_call: .; v_call: TRBV19; clone_size: .; cdr3_aa: CASSIDVRETYEQYF; cdr3_nt: TGTGCCAGTAGTATAGACGTCCGGGAAACCTACGAGCAGTACTTC
j_call: TRBJ2-7; cdr3_length: 17; d_call: TRBD1; v_call: TRBV15; clone_size: .; cdr3_aa: CATSRDPRTGSSYEQYF; cdr3_nt: TGTGCCACCAGCAGAGATCCCAGGACAGGTAGTTCCTACGAGCAGTACTTC
j_call: TRBJ2-5; cdr3_length: 15; d_call: .; v_call: TRBV7-3; clone_size: .; cdr3_aa: CASSLGGGSRETQYF; cdr3_nt: TGTGCCAGCAGCTTAGGAGGGGGGTCGAGGGAGACCCAGTACTTC
j_call: TRBJ2-7; cdr3_length: 12; d_call: .; v_call: TRBV9; clone_size: .; cdr3_aa: CASSKQGHEQYF; cdr3_nt: TGTGCCAGCAGCAAACAGGGTCACGAGCAGTACTTC
j_call: TRBJ2-7; cdr3_length: 15; d_call: TRBD1; v_call: TRBV7-2; clone_size: .; cdr3_aa: CASSSYRGPNYEQYF; cdr3_nt: TGTGCCAGCAGCTCTTACAGGGGGCCTAACTACGAGCAGTACTTC
j_call: TRBJ2-3; cdr3_length: 12; d_call: .; v_call: TRBV28; clone_size: .; cdr3_aa: CATGRNTDTQYF; cdr3_nt: TGTGCCACCGGACGGAACACAGATACGCAGTATTTT
j_call: TRBJ1-5; cdr3_length: 15; d_call: .; v_call: TRBV4-2; clone_size: .; cdr3_aa: CASSQELGSNQPQHF; cdr3_nt: TGTGCCAGCAGCCAAGAATTGGGTAGCAATCAGCCCCAGCATTTT
j_call: TRBJ2-7; cdr3_length: 13; d_call: TRBD2; v_call: TRBV27; clone_size: .; cdr3_aa: CASSLAGGNEQYF; cdr3_nt: TGTGCCAGCAGTTTAGCGGGAGGCAACGAGCAGTACTTC
j_call: TRBJ2-3; cdr3_length: 15; d_call: .; v_call: TRBV7-8; clone_size: .; cdr3_aa: CASSLVRGNGDTQYF; cdr3_nt: TGTGCCAGCAGCTTAGTCCGCGGGAATGGGGATACGCAGTATTTT
j_call: TRBJ2-3; cdr3_length: 18; d_call: TRBD1; v_call: TRBV27; clone_size: .; cdr3_aa: CASSLVRTGRHLGDTQYF; cdr3_nt: TGTGCCAGCAGTTTAGTCCGGACAGGGCGGCATCTAGGAGATACGCAGTATTTT
j_call: TRBJ1-2; cdr3_length: 11; d_call: TRBD1; v_call: TRBV29-1; clone_size: .; cdr3_aa: CSSGTDYGYTF; cdr3_nt: TGCAGCTCCGGGACAGACTATGGCTACACCTTC
j_call: TRBJ2-5; cdr3_length: 13; d_call: TRBD2; v_call: TRBV6-5; clone_size: .; cdr3_aa: CASRSGSLETQYF; cdr3_nt: TGTGCCAGCAGAAGCGGGAGCTTAGAGACCCAGTACTTC
j_call: TRBJ2-1; cdr3_length: 14; d_call: TRBD2; v_call: TRBV6-4; clone_size: .; cdr3_aa: CASSARGGGNEQFF; cdr3_nt: TGTGCCAGCTCAGCCCGAGGCGGGGGGAATGAGCAGTTCTTC
j_call: TRBJ2-2; cdr3_length: 15; d_call: .; v_call: TRBV9; clone_size: .; cdr3_aa: CASSARVWDTGELFF; cdr3_nt: TGTGCCAGCAGCGCCAGGGTCTGGGACACCGGGGAGCTGTTTTTT
j_call: TRBJ2-7; cdr3_length: 16; d_call: TRBD1; v_call: TRBV29-1; clone_size: .; cdr3_aa: CSVEFAGTGDSYEQYF; cdr3_nt: TGCAGCGTTGAGTTTGCCGGGACAGGTGATTCCTACGAGCAGTACTTC
j_call: TRBJ1-1; cdr3_length: 13; d_call: .; v_call: TRBV9; clone_size: .; cdr3_aa: CASSQGTATEAFF; cdr3_nt: TGTGCCAGCAGCCAAGGGACGGCCACTGAAGCTTTCTTT
j_call: TRBJ1-4; cdr3_length: 13; d_call: .; v_call: TRBV7-6; clone_size: .; cdr3_aa: CASSLALNEKLFF; cdr3_nt: TGTGCCAGCAGCTTAGCCCTTAATGAAAAACTGTTTTTT
j_call: TRBJ2-1; cdr3_length: 16; d_call: TRBD2; v_call: TRBV5-1; clone_size: .; cdr3_aa: CASSLGLAPNNNEQFF; cdr3_nt: TGCGCCAGCAGCTTGGGACTAGCCCCTAATAACAATGAGCAGTTCTTC
j_call: TRBJ2-3; cdr3_length: 21; d_call: TRBD2; v_call: TRBV28; clone_size: .; cdr3_aa: CASSFNSFPAGEMRGTDTQYF; cdr3_nt: TGTGCCAGCAGTTTCAACTCCTTCCCAGCGGGAGAGATGAGGGGCACAGATACGCAGTATTTT
j_call: TRBJ1-4; cdr3_length: 15; d_call: .; v_call: TRBV11-2; clone_size: .; cdr3_aa: CASSPRDLTNEKLFF; cdr3_nt: TGTGCCAGCAGCCCCCGTGACCTAACTAATGAAAAACTGTTTTTT
j_call: TRBJ2-7; cdr3_length: 15; d_call: TRBD1; v_call: TRBV18; clone_size: .; cdr3_aa: CASSPPDRAIDEQYF; cdr3_nt: TGTGCCAGCTCACCACCGGACAGGGCTATCGACGAGCAGTACTTC
j_call: TRBJ2-7; cdr3_length: 14; d_call: TRBD1; v_call: TRBV6-1; clone_size: .; cdr3_aa: CASSADGQGNEQYF; cdr3_nt: TGTGCCAGCAGTGCCGACGGACAGGGCAACGAGCAGTACTTC
j_call: TRBJ2-2; cdr3_length: 13; d_call: .; v_call: TRBV27; clone_size: .; cdr3_aa: CASSLFRPGELFF; cdr3_nt: TGTGCCAGCAGTTTATTTCGGCCCGGGGAGCTGTTTTTT
j_call: TRBJ1-1; cdr3_length: 15; d_call: .; v_call: TRBV4-1; clone_size: .; cdr3_aa: CASSHINRGDTEAFF; cdr3_nt: TGCGCCAGCAGCCATATAAACAGAGGCGACACTGAAGCTTTCTTT
j_call: TRBJ2-1; cdr3_length: 12; d_call: .; v_call: TRBV2; clone_size: .; cdr3_aa: CASRDDYNEQFF; cdr3_nt: TGTGCCAGCCGGGACGATTACAATGAGCAGTTCTTC
j_call: TRBJ2-1; cdr3_length: 14; d_call: TRBD2; v_call: TRBV27; clone_size: .; cdr3_aa: CASSPSGDYNEQFF; cdr3_nt: TGTGCCAGCAGTCCAAGCGGGGACTACAATGAGCAGTTCTTC
j_call: TRBJ2-3; cdr3_length: 13; d_call: .; v_call: TRBV6-1; clone_size: .; cdr3_aa: CASSDTGAGTQYF; cdr3_nt: TGTGCCAGCAGTGATACGGGCGCAGGGACGCAGTATTTT
j_call: TRBJ2-2; cdr3_length: 12; d_call: .; v_call: TRBV18; clone_size: .; cdr3_aa: CASSSSTGELFF; cdr3_nt: TGTGCCAGCTCGAGTAGCACCGGGGAGCTGTTTTTT
j_call: TRBJ1-2; cdr3_length: 13; d_call: TRBD1; v_call: TRBV27; clone_size: .; cdr3_aa: CASSRPDRAGYTF; cdr3_nt: TGTGCCAGCAGTCGACCCGACAGGGCTGGCTACACCTTC
j_call: TRBJ2-7; cdr3_length: 12; d_call: .; v_call: TRBV2; clone_size: .; cdr3_aa: CASSDSPYEQYF; cdr3_nt: TGTGCCAGCAGTGATTCCCCCTACGAGCAGTACTTC
j_call: TRBJ1-1; cdr3_length: 13; d_call: .; v_call: TRBV13; clone_size: .; cdr3_aa: CASSLSGFTEAFF; cdr3_nt: TGTGCCAGCAGTCTATCAGGGTTCACTGAAGCTTTCTTT
j_call: TRBJ1-1; cdr3_length: 12; d_call: TRBD1; v_call: TRBV7-8; clone_size: .; cdr3_aa: CASSPWDSEAFF; cdr3_nt: TGTGCCAGCAGCCCCTGGGACAGTGAAGCTTTCTTT
j_call: TRBJ1-5; cdr3_length: 14; d_call: .; v_call: TRBV7-8; clone_size: .; cdr3_aa: CASSLKTANQPQHF; cdr3_nt: TGTGCCAGCAGCTTAAAGACTGCTAATCAGCCCCAGCATTTT
j_call: TRBJ1-5; cdr3_length: 14; d_call: .; v_call: TRBV19; clone_size: .; cdr3_aa: CASSEYSNNQPQHF; cdr3_nt: TGTGCCAGTAGTGAATACAGCAACAATCAGCCCCAGCATTTT
j_call: TRBJ2-2; cdr3_length: 14; d_call: .; v_call: TRBV7-9; clone_size: .; cdr3_aa: CASSLVQGTGELFF; cdr3_nt: TGTGCCAGCAGCTTAGTACAGGGCACCGGGGAGCTGTTTTTT
j_call: TRBJ2-5; cdr3_length: 12; d_call: .; v_call: TRBV25-1; clone_size: .; cdr3_aa: CASSELGETQYF; cdr3_nt: TGTGCCAGCAGTGAACTTGGCGAGACCCAGTACTTC
j_call: TRBJ2-3; cdr3_length: 14; d_call: TRBD1; v_call: TRBV29-1; clone_size: .; cdr3_aa: CSVDGGRGLGTQYF; cdr3_nt: TGCAGCGTTGATGGCGGCAGGGGGCTTGGTACGCAGTATTTT
j_call: TRBJ1-1; cdr3_length: 14; d_call: TRBD1; v_call: TRBV18; clone_size: .; cdr3_aa: CASSPGQGSTEAFF; cdr3_nt: TGTGCCAGCTCACCTGGACAGGGAAGCACTGAAGCTTTCTTT
j_call: TRBJ2-1; cdr3_length: 14; d_call: TRBD1; v_call: TRBV6-1; clone_size: .; cdr3_aa: CASSPDRGYNEQFF; cdr3_nt: TGTGCCAGCAGCCCCGACAGGGGTTACAATGAGCAGTTCTTC
j_call: TRBJ2-5; cdr3_length: 16; d_call: TRBD2; v_call: TRBV6-5; clone_size: .; cdr3_aa: CASSYLAGEGEETQYF; cdr3_nt: TGTGCCAGCAGTTATCTAGCGGGAGAAGGAGAAGAGACCCAGTACTTC
j_call: TRBJ2-7; cdr3_length: 14; d_call: TRBD1; v_call: TRBV9; clone_size: .; cdr3_aa: CASSVGQGAYEQYF; cdr3_nt: TGTGCCAGCAGCGTAGGACAGGGGGCCTACGAGCAGTACTTC